This entry lists 31 T cell receptor beta chains sequenced from one sample in a study of T cell clonality in common variable immunodeficiency. Antigens of these TCRs are unknown. Overall study results and limits: Reportedly, TCR beta sequences from common variable immunodeficiency showed fewer deletions and N-nucleotide insertions.

Assay used: immunoSEQ multiplex PCR; TCRdb lists only in-frame clones, some missing. The sample lists about 20,000 clones, none appearing once, the ten largest making up more than 12%. Sequencing was carried out using peripheral blood mononuclear cells. The source of these receptors is a human donor with common variable immunodeficiency.

This clone was seen only a few times. The read gets to within 3 residues of the CDR3 end, and the germline J gene fills in the rest. The rearrangement uses TRBV19 and TRBJ1-5; D is possibly TRBD1 (6 bases). CDR3 size: 13 residues. Germline V gene lookup returns CDR1 LNHDA and CDR2 SQIVND (reference sequence). Trimming pared 1 base from V and 8 bases from J, leaving 9 bases between. This chain's CDR3 is CASSIVSGEPQHF. The covered CDR3 bases are TGTGCCAGTAGTATAGTCTCAGGGGAGCCC.

This clone was seen only a few times. The CDR3 end lies 3 residues beyond the end of the read and is filled in from the germline J gene. The chain combines TRBV7-2 with TRBJ2-1; D not certain. Germline assignment: CDR1 SGHTA and CDR2 FQGNSA. The CDR3 runs 13 residues. V dropped 6 bases and J dropped 5 bases, with 11 bases sitting between them. The CDR3 bases that were read are TGTGCCAGCAGTATCGACTGGCACAATGAG. It encodes CASSIDWHNE. In full, the CDR3 reads CASSIDWHNEQFF.

Points on this clone: The CDR3 end lies 3 residues beyond the end of the read and is filled in from the germline J gene. The chain combines TRBV7-9 with TRBJ2-7; D is uncertain. The CDR3 totals 13 residues. The germline CDR1 and CDR2 sequences are SEHNR and FQNEAQ (reference sequence). V was trimmed by 3 bases and J by 4 bases, leaving 10 bases between them. The CDR3 spells CASSFETQYEQYF. The DNA read from the CDR3 is TGTGCCAGCAGCTTCGAGACACAGTACGAG. The full variable domain, completed using reference TRBV7-9 and TRBJ2-7, is DTGVSQNPRHKITKRGQNVTFRCDPISEHNRLYWYRQTLGQGPEFLTYFQNEAQLEKSRLLSDRFSAERPKGSFSTLEIQRTEQGDSAMYLCASSFETQYEQYFGPGTRLTVT.

On this clone: The sequenced fragment ends 3 residues before the CDR3 boundary, so the rest is inferred from the germline J gene. V is TRBV19 and J is TRBJ2-5; TRBD1 is a possible D gene (5 bases). V shed 4 bases and J shed 6 bases, with 12 bases lying between them. The CDR3 sequence is 13 residues long. Looked up from germline, CDR1 is LNHDA and CDR2 is SQIVND (reference sequence). Incomplete CDR3 DNA: TGTGCCAGTAGTAAACAGGTCAATCAGACC. It specifies CASSKQVNQT. The entire CDR3 sequence reads CASSKQVNQTQYF. Supplemented by reference TRBV19 and TRBJ2-5, the full variable domain reads DGGITQSPKYLFRKEGQNVTLSCEQNLNHDAMYWYRQDPGQGLRLIYYSQIVNDFQKGDIAEGYSVSREKKESFPLTVTSAQKNPTAFYLCASSKQVNQTQYFGPGTRLLVL.

This clone has more than one count but fewer than ten. The read finishes 3 residues shy of the CDR3 end, and the germline J gene is used to complete it. V usage is TRBV19 and J usage is TRBJ2-1, with a possible D match to TRBD1 (6 bases). This CDR3 comprises 12 residues. The germline V gene encodes CDR1 LNHDA and CDR2 SQIVND (reference sequence). V lost 1 base and J lost 9, with 7 bases in between. Partial CDR3 DNA: TGTGCCAGTAGTATAGGGACAGCTGAG. It translates to CASSIGTAE. The whole CDR3 region reads CASSIGTAEQFF.

The sample holds a few counts of this clone. Read coverage stops 3 residues before the CDR3 terminus; the germline J gene supplies the remainder. The rearrangement links TRBV19 to TRBJ1-4, with 9 bases matching TRBD1. The CDR3 totals 15 residues. Germline V gene sequence: CDR1 LNHDA, CDR2 SQIVND (reference sequence). V lost 7 bases, J lost 6 bases, and 9 bases stayed unmatched. The CDR3 region is CASTTLGTGYEKLFF. The CDR3 bases that were read are TGTGCCAGTACCACCCTGGGGACAGGGTATGAAAAA. The variable domain in full, completed from reference TRBV19 and TRBJ1-4, reads DGGITQSPKYLFRKEGQNVTLSCEQNLNHDAMYWYRQDPGQGLRLIYYSQIVNDFQKGDIAEGYSVSREKKESFPLTVTSAQKNPTAFYLCASTTLGTGYEKLFFGSGTQLSVL.

As to this clone: The CDR3 end falls 3 residues outside the read, so it is completed with the germline J gene. The rearrangement uses TRBV20-1 and TRBJ1-5; D not certain. This CDR3 is 12 amino acids long. Looked up from germline, CDR1 is DFQATT and CDR2 is SNEGSKA (reference sequence). Trimming cost V 3 bases and J 1 base, with 4 bases left between them. The sequenced part of the CDR3 DNA is TGCAGTGCTAGGGGCAGCAATCAGCCC. As protein: CSARGSNQP. The entire CDR3 sequence reads CSARGSNQPQHF.

This clone came up many times. The read gets to within 3 residues of the CDR3 end, and the germline J gene fills in the rest. This chain joins TRBV7-2 and TRBJ2-5; possible D gene TRBD2, 6 bases. Between the trimmed V and J ends, which lost 5 bases and 7 bases, there was a span of 17 bases. Germline V lookup: CDR1 SGHTA, CDR2 FQGNSA. The CDR3 contains 14 residues. The sequenced CDR3 bases are TGTGCCAGCAGCCCAGCCCTTAGCGGAGGGACC. Translating gives CASSPALSGGT. The whole CDR3 region reads CASSPALSGGTQYF.

About this clone itself: The read falls 3 residues short of the CDR3 end, and the missing part is taken from the germline J gene. The chain couples TRBV5-1 to TRBJ2-2, with TRBD2 matching 8 bases. CDR3 length: 14 amino acids. The germline V gene encodes CDR1 SGHRS and CDR2 YFSETQ. V was pared by 2 bases and J by 7 bases, with 4 bases of the junction left unmatched. CDR3 DNA, as far as it was read: TGCGCCAGCAGCTTTAGCGGGGCAAGCGGGGAG. Translated, it gives CASSFSGASGE. The whole CDR3 reads CASSFSGASGELFF. Drawing the rest from reference TRBV5-1 and TRBJ2-2, the complete variable domain is KAGVTQTPRYLIKTRGQQVTLSCSPISGHRSVSWYQQTPGQGLQFLFEYFSETQRNKGNFPGRFSGRQFSNSRSEMNVSTLELGDSALYLCASSFSGASGELFFGEGSRLTVL.

Details on this clone: The read ends 3 residues shy of where the CDR3 ends; the end is completed using the germline J gene. The V gene is TRBV7-9, the J gene TRBJ1-5; a weak D match, TRBD1 (5 bases). V shed 1 base and J shed 9 bases, with 10 bases lying between them. This CDR3 is built from 13 residues. Germline CDR1 is SEHNR and CDR2 is FQNEAQ (reference sequence). The part of the CDR3 DNA that was read is TGTGCCAGCAGCTTAGGGGGGGTGGGGCCC. Protein: CASSLGGVGP. In full, the CDR3 is CASSLGGVGPQHF.

This clone has more than one count but fewer than ten. Incomplete CDR3 DNA: TGTGCCAGTTCTTTGGATGGACAGTTGGGCAATCAGCCC. It codes for CASSLDGQLGNQP. The full-length CDR3 reads as CASSLDGQLGNQPQHF. The rearrangement joins TRBV19 to TRBJ1-5; D is perhaps TRBD1 (6 bases). The read ends 3 residues early relative to the CDR3; the germline J gene fills the gap. CDR3 length: 16 amino acids. Trimming took off 8 bases at V and 2 bases at J, with 19 bases between the two ends. Per germline, CDR1 LNHDA and CDR2 SQIVND (reference sequence).

In this sample, this clone turned up many times. The read is 3 residues too short to cover the CDR3 end, so that end is filled in from the germline J gene. This rearrangement joins TRBV6-1 to TRBJ1-5, with D unclear. V lost 2 bases and J lost 2, with 7 bases in between. This CDR3 contains 14 residues. Germline V gene sequence: CDR1 MNHNS, CDR2 SASEGT. The CDR3 loop is CASSELAGNQPQHF. CDR3 DNA, as far as it was read: TGTGCCAGCAGTGAACTTGCAGGCAATCAGCCC.

CDR3 loop: CARKRSGNIQYF. Incomplete CDR3 DNA: TGTGCCAGGAAGCGATCGGGGAACATT. The rearrangement links TRBV2 to TRBJ2-4, with a weak D call TRBD2 (5 bases). The CDR3 end lies 3 residues beyond the end of the read and is filled in from the germline J gene. The CDR3 totals 12 residues. Germline assignment: CDR1 SNHLY and CDR2 FYNNEI. V was trimmed by 9 bases and J by 7 bases, leaving 13 bases between them.

This clone was counted only a few times. The read finishes 3 residues shy of the CDR3 end, and the germline J gene is used to complete it. V and J are TRBV7-4 and TRBJ2-4; the match to TRBD1 covers 9 bases. V trimming: 5 bases; J trimming: 3 bases; junction bases outside the gene matches: 14. The germline CDR1 and CDR2 sequences are SGHVT and SQSDAQ. The CDR3 length is 18 residues. CDR3 DNA (partial): TGTGCCAGCAGCCTCCTCTCCTCTTGGACAGGGGTCAAAAACATT. Its translation: CASSLLSSWTGVKNI. Given in full, the CDR3 is CASSLLSSWTGVKNIQYF.

This clone was picked up a small number of times. The observed sequence ends 3 residues before the CDR3 terminus, with the missing tail filled in from the germline J gene. The chain joins TRBV19 to TRBJ2-7; 8 bases map to TRBD2. CDR3 size: 14 residues. J was trimmed by 5 bases and V by 4 bases; bases with no gene match: 7. CDR1 and CDR2 from the germline V gene are LNHDA and SQIVND (reference sequence). The covered CDR3 bases are TGTGCCAGTAGTAGGGCGGGAGGCCCCCACGAG. It codes for CASSRAGGPHE. In full, the CDR3 is CASSRAGGPHEQYF.

As to this clone: The sequence runs out 3 residues before the end of the CDR3; the remainder is reconstructed from the germline J gene. V gene TRBV19 combines with J gene TRBJ1-1; the D gene is possibly TRBD1 (6 bases). With 7 bases removed from V and 1 base from J, the gap between germline ends came to 16 bases. Per the germline V gene, CDR1 is LNHDA and CDR2 is SQIVND (reference sequence). The CDR3 spans 15 residues. The CDR3 sequence is CASNIQGSGNTEAFF. The part of the CDR3 DNA that was read is TGTGCCAGTAACATCCAGGGGTCGGGGAACACTGAA.

Note on this clone: The junction departs from germline at one end; a sequencing error may be responsible. The CDR3 is cut off 3 residues early in the read; its end comes from the germline J gene. Other DNA sequences from this sample encode an identical CDR3 as well. The chain uses TRBV7-8 and TRBJ2-3; 7 bases fit TRBD2. Germline loops: CDR1 SGHVS, CDR2 FQNEAQ. The CDR3 length is 16 residues. The sequenced CDR3 bases are TGTGCCAGCAGCCCCTGGCGGGGGACTGACACAGACACG. As protein: CASSPWRGTDTDT. The full CDR3 reads CASSPWRGTDTDTQYF.

On this clone: The sequence runs out 3 residues before the end of the CDR3; the remainder is reconstructed from the germline J gene. This chain joins TRBV19 and TRBJ1-2; D gene uncertain. This CDR3 has 12 residues. The V gene lost 6 bases and the J gene lost 3 bases, with 8 bases spanning the gap. Looked up from germline, CDR1 is LNHDA and CDR2 is SQIVND (reference sequence). The sequenced CDR3 bases are TGTGCCAGTAGGATCACAGACTATGGC. This sequence encodes CASRITDYG. The entire CDR3 is CASRITDYGYTF.

This clone has only a few counts. The CDR3 end lies 3 residues beyond the end of the read and is filled in from the germline J gene. The V gene is TRBV18, the J gene TRBJ2-1; 8 positions agree with TRBD1. The V gene end was trimmed by 0 bases and the J gene end by 8 bases; junction bases not matched to a gene: 3. Germline CDR1 KGHSH, CDR2 LQKENI. There are 14 residues in the CDR3. Here the CDR3 reads CASSPPPGGDEQFF. CDR3 bases read: TGTGCCAGCTCACCACCGCCAGGGGGCGATGAG.

This clone showed up just a few times. CDR3 region: CASSPGQTDTQYF. Partial CDR3 DNA: TGTGCCAGCTCACCTGGACAGACAGATACG. The gene calls are TRBV18 and TRBJ2-3; possibly TRBD1 for D (6 bases). The DNA ends 3 residues before the CDR3 does, and the rest of the CDR3 is filled in from the germline J gene. Germline CDR1 reads KGHSH; CDR2 reads LQKENI. Trimming took 3 bases from V and 3 from J, leaving 7 bases between them. The length of the CDR3 is 13 residues.

Many counts were recorded for this clone. The read terminates 3 residues ahead of where the CDR3 ends, so the germline J gene completes it. The chain links TRBV18 to TRBJ1-1, with D possibly TRBD1 on 5 matching bases. Germline values: CDR1 KGHSH, CDR2 LQKENI. The CDR3 covers 15 residues. Trimming took 3 bases from V and 3 from J, leaving 14 bases between them. The CDR3: CASSPWQGSDTEAFF. CDR3 DNA (partial): TGTGCCAGCTCACCTTGGCAGGGTTCGGACACTGAA.

In regard to this clone: The read terminates 3 residues before the CDR3 end, so the remaining end is supplied by the germline J gene. The chain couples TRBV7-9 to TRBJ1-1; D gene uncertain. The CDR3 length is 15 residues. Germline V CDR1 and CDR2: SEHNR, FQNEAQ (reference sequence). V dropped 5 bases and J dropped 1 base, with 14 bases sitting between them. The CDR3 bases that were read are TGTGCCAGCAGCCCGCCAGTACACCCGAACACTGAA. It is translated as CASSPPVHPNTE. The full CDR3 is CASSPPVHPNTEAFF.

This clone was observed at least ten times. The CDR3 end is not reached by the read, which stops 3 residues before it; the germline J gene fills it in. V gene TRBV20-1 combines with J gene TRBJ2-3, with TRBD1 as a possible D gene (6 bases). Germline V gene sequence: CDR1 DFQATT, CDR2 SNEGSKA (reference sequence). This CDR3 is built from 14 residues. V was pared by 5 bases and J by 6 bases, with 18 bases between. The sequenced CDR3 bases are TGCAGTGCTGAGAGAAGTACAGGGTCCGATACG. Translation: CSAERSTGSDT. The whole CDR3 sequence reads CSAERSTGSDTQYF.

This clone was detected ten times or more. The read ends 3 residues shy of where the CDR3 ends; the end is completed using the germline J gene. The V gene is TRBV20-1, the J gene TRBJ2-3, with 15 nucleotides matching TRBD2. Germline V gene data show CDR1 as DFQATT and CDR2 as SNEGSKA (reference sequence). The V segment lost 3 bases and the J segment 0 bases; nucleotides outside the gene matches: 16. This CDR3 is 21 amino acids long. CDR3 DNA, as far as it was read: TGCAGTGCTAGTAGGACTAGCGGGGGGGTCTTTTTACGTTCTAGCACAGATACG. Its translation is CSASRTSGGVFLRSSTDT. The complete CDR3 protein is CSASRTSGGVFLRSSTDTQYF.

This clone was detected many times. Read coverage stops 3 residues before the CDR3 terminus; the germline J gene supplies the remainder. This chain connects TRBV19 to TRBJ2-5; 9 nucleotides agree with TRBD1. After removal of 6 bases from V and 5 bases from J, the junction contained 4 bases not matched to a gene. There are 13 residues in the CDR3. Germline-derived CDR1 and CDR2 are LNHDA and SQIVND (reference sequence). The DNA read from the CDR3 is TGTGCCAGTAGGGACAGGGGCTGGGAGACC. Its translation is CASRDRGWET. The whole CDR3 protein reads CASRDRGWETQYF.

This clone showed up many times. The read terminates 3 residues before the CDR3 end, so the remaining end is supplied by the germline J gene. The chain employs TRBV18 and TRBJ2-5; D is possibly TRBD1 (6 bases). The germline V and J ends were trimmed by 1 base and 5 bases, with 20 bases remaining between them. CDR1 is KGHSH, CDR2 LQKENI, per germline. This CDR3 has 17 residues. The CDR3 is CASSPQGHDPEGETQYF. The sequenced CDR3 bases are TGTGCCAGCTCACCACAGGGACACGACCCTGAGGGGGAGACC.

This clone was detected many times. The missing CDR3 end, 3 residues past where the read stops, is filled in from the germline J gene. J is TRBJ1-1 and V is TRBV5-1; tentative D call: TRBD1 (5 bases). The CDR3 covers 17 residues. Per germline, CDR1 SGHRS and CDR2 YFSETQ. V shed 2 bases and J shed 1 base, with 18 bases lying between them. The covered CDR3 bases are TGCGCCAGCAGCTTTCAGGGAGGCTCTTTCGGGAACACTGAA. This sequence encodes CASSFQGGSFGNTE. The complete CDR3 reads CASSFQGGSFGNTEAFF.

There are a few counts of this clone. The CDR3 end lies 3 residues beyond the end of the read and is filled in from the germline J gene. The chain employs TRBV7-9 and TRBJ2-5; D remains ambiguous. Germline V CDR1 and CDR2: SEHNR, FQNEAQ (reference sequence). The CDR3 has 12 amino acids. Trimming left V 5 bases short and J 3 bases short, with 7 bases between. Partial CDR3 DNA: TGTGCCAGCAGCCGTTCAGAAGAGACC. Translating it yields CASSRSEET. The whole CDR3 reads CASSRSEETQYF.

This clone was seen at least ten times. The read terminates 3 residues before the CDR3 end, so the remaining end is supplied by the germline J gene. The J gene is TRBJ1-2, the V gene TRBV20-1; no firm D call. The CDR3 is 13 amino acids. V shed 0 bases and J shed 4 bases, with 9 bases lying between them. Per the germline V gene, CDR1 is DFQATT and CDR2 is SNEGSKA (reference sequence). The sequenced CDR3 bases are TGCAGTGCTAGAGATCAGGTTACCTATGGC. It translates to CSARDQVTYG. The entire CDR3 is CSARDQVTYGYTF.

Comment on this clone: With the read ending 3 residues before the CDR3 end, the germline J gene is used to fill in that end. This chain joins TRBV18 and TRBJ2-5; 11 bases match TRBD1. Per germline, CDR1 KGHSH and CDR2 LQKENI. CDR3 length equals 17 residues. The junction had 8 bases not matched to a gene; V was cut back by 4 bases and J by 1 base. The DNA read from the CDR3 is TGTGCCAGCTCACACGGACAGGGGGCAGGCACCCAAGAGACC. Encoded protein: CASSHGQGAGTQET. The full CDR3 is CASSHGQGAGTQETQYF.

This clone was seen repeatedly, ten times or more. The read terminates 3 residues before the CDR3 end, so the remaining end is supplied by the germline J gene. This rearrangement joins TRBV19 to TRBJ2-3, with TRBD2 matching over 10 bases. The CDR3 is made up of 14 amino acids. Germline CDR1 is LNHDA and CDR2 is SQIVND (reference sequence). Trimming took 8 bases from V and 4 from J; bases not matched to a gene: 6. Incomplete CDR3 DNA: TGTGCCAGTCGAGGACTAGCGGACGCAGATACG. Its protein product is CASRGLADADT. The CDR3 as a whole reads CASRGLADADTQYF.